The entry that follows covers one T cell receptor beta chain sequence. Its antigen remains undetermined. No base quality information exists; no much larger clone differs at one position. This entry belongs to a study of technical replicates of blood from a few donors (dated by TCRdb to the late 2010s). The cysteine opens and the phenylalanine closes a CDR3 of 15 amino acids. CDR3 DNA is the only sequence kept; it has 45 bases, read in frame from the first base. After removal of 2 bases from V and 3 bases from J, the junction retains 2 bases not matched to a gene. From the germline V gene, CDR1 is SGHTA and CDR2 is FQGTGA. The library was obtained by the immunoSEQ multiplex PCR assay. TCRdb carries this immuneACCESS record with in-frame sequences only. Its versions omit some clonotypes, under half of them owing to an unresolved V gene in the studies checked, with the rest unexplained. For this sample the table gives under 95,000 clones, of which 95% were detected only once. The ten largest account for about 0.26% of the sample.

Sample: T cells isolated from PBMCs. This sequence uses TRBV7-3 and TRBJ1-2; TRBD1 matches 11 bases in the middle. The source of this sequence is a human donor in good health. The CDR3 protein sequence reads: CASSLGQGAHYGYTF. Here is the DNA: TGTGCCAGCAGCTTAGGACAGGGGGCACACTATGGCTACACCTTC.